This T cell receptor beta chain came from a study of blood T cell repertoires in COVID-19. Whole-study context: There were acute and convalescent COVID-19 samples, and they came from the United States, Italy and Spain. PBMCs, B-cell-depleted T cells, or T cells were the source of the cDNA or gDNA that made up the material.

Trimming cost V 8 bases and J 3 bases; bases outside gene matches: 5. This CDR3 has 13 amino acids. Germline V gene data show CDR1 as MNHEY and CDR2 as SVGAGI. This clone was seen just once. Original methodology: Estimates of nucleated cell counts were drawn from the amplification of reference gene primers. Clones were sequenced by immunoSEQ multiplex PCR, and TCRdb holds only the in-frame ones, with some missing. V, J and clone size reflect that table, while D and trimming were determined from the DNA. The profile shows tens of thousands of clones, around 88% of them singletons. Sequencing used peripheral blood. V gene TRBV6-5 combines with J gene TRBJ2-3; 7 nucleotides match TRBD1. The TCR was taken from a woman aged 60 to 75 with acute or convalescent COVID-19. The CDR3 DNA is TGTGCCAGCTGGGACAGTGGTACAGATACGCAGTATTTT. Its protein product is CASWDSGTDTQYF.